This entry lists 9 T cell receptor beta chains sequenced from one sample in a study of cytomegalovirus exposure and HLA in healthy donors. Use of 60 Vbeta and 13 Jbeta primers characterized the PCR. The repertoire was sequenced with immunoSEQ multiplex PCR; TCRdb's copy has only in-frame clones and lacks some. The sample holds more than 150,000 clones, 75% to 85% seen once. Material: PBMCs. These receptors all stem from a girl aged 2 to 10 in good health and CMV-seropositive.

The chain recombines TRBV11-3 with TRBJ1-1; weak D call: TRBD1 (6 bases). CDR3 length: 15 residues. The V and J ends lost 1 base and 1 base respectively, with 10 bases between them. Germline V gene lookup returns CDR1 SGHNT and CDR2 YENEEA. The CDR3 DNA is TGTGCCAGCAGCTTAGGGGGACATCAGAACACTGAAGCTTTCTTT. This translates into CASSLGGHQNTEAFF.

The rearrangement links TRBV5-1 to TRBJ2-3; TRBD2 is a possible D gene (6 bases). This CDR3 region has 15 residues. Trimming left V 2 bases short and J 2 bases short, with 12 bases between. The V gene's germline CDR1 is SGHRS and CDR2 YFSETQ. The chain's CDR3 is CASSLLGGTTDTQYF. CDR3 bases: TGCGCCAGCAGCTTACTGGGAGGAACCACAGATACGCAGTATTTT.

The chain links TRBV5-4 to TRBJ1-1; TRBD1 matches 9 bases. There are 15 residues in the CDR3. With V trimmed by 3 bases and J by 1 base, 4 bases remained unmatched. Germline loops: CDR1 SGHNT, CDR2 YYREEE (reference sequence). The CDR3 reads CASSSMGQGNTEAFF. CDR3 bases: TGTGCCAGCAGCTCGATGGGACAGGGGAACACTGAAGCTTTCTTT.

V is TRBV5-4 and J is TRBJ2-7; TRBD2 matches at 10 bases. Germline trimming cut 0 bases from V and 7 bases from J; bases unmatched to any gene: 7. The germline V gene has CDR1 SGHNT and CDR2 YYREEE (reference sequence). This CDR3 region has 15 residues. CDR3 sequence: CASSLVVAGGREQYF. The CDR3 nucleotides are TGTGCCAGCAGCTTGGTTGTAGCGGGAGGTCGAGAGCAGTACTTC. Using reference TRBV5-4 and TRBJ2-7 for the parts outside the CDR3, the full variable domain is ETGVTQSPTHLIKTRGQQVTLRCSSQSGHNTVSWYQQALGQGPQFIFQYYREEENGRGNFPPRFSGLQFPNYSSELNVNALELDDSALYLCASSLVVAGGREQYFGPGTRLTVT.

This clone appeared a single time. V usage is TRBV29-1 and J usage is TRBJ1-1; possible D gene TRBD1, 5 bases. Germline lookup yields CDR1 SQVTM and CDR2 ANQGSEA. V lost 6 bases and J 0 bases, leaving 17 bases between the germline ends. The CDR3 is 15 residues long. Here the CDR3 reads CSVEKRGGVNTEAFF. The CDR3 DNA sequence: TGCAGCGTCGAAAAACGTGGGGGGGTGAACACTGAAGCTTTCTTT.

J is TRBJ1-2 and V is TRBV2; D ambiguous. V lost 4 bases and J lost 0, with 15 bases in between. CDR1 is SNHLY, CDR2 FYNNEI, per germline. The CDR3 contains 16 residues. CDR3 sequence: CASSASFFSTNYGYTF. The CDR3 nucleotides are TGTGCCAGCAGTGCTAGTTTTTTTTCAACTAACTATGGCTACACCTTC.

The genes are TRBV5-1 and TRBJ2-3, with 7 nucleotides matching TRBD2. V was pared by 0 bases and J by 4 bases, with 11 bases of the junction left unmatched. This CDR3 contains 17 residues. The germline V gene encodes CDR1 SGHRS and CDR2 YFSETQ. CDR3 sequence: CASSLGDGGSFSDTQYF. CDR3 in DNA: TGCGCCAGCAGCTTGGGTGATGGCGGGAGTTTTTCAGATACGCAGTATTTT. Combining the CDR3 with reference TRBV5-1 and TRBJ2-3 gives the whole variable domain KAGVTQTPRYLIKTRGQQVTLSCSPISGHRSVSWYQQTPGQGLQFLFEYFSETQRNKGNFPGRFSGRQFSNSRSEMNVSTLELGDSALYLCASSLGDGGSFSDTQYFGPGTRLTVL.

This chain uses TRBV6-5 with TRBJ1-2, with 10 bases fitting TRBD1. In germline, CDR1 is MNHEY, CDR2 SVGAGI. The V gene end was trimmed by 6 bases and the J gene end by 3 bases; junction bases not matched to a gene: 4. The CDR3 covers 14 residues. The CDR3 bases are TGTGCCAGCAGCCGCGGGACAGGGGACTATGGCTACACCTTC. It codes for CASSRGTGDYGYTF.

The chain has TRBV29-1 and TRBJ2-1; 12 bases are shared with TRBD1. After removal of 5 bases from V and 8 bases from J, the junction contained 4 bases not matched to a gene. This CDR3 has 13 amino acids. The germline gives CDR1 SQVTM, CDR2 ANQGSEA. In DNA, the CDR3 is TGCAGCGTTCTGGGACAGGGGGCTGATGAGCAGTTCTTC. The encoded protein is CSVLGQGADEQFF.